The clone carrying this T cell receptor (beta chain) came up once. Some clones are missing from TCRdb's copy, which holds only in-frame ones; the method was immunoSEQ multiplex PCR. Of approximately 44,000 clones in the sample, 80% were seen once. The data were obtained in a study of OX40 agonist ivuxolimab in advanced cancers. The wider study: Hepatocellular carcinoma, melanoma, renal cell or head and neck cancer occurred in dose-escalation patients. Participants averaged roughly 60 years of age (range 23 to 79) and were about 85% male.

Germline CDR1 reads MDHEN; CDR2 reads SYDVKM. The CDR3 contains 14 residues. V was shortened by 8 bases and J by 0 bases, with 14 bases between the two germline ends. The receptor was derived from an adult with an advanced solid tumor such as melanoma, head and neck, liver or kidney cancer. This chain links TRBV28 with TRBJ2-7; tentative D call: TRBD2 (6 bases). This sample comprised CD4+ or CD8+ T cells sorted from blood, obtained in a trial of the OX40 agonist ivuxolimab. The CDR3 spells CASVSEGYSYEQYF. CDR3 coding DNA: TGTGCCAGCGTCTCGGAGGGATACTCCTACGAGCAGTACTTC.